The 31 T cell receptor beta chains below come from one sample, sequenced in a study of shared clonotypes between healthy human individuals. Assay: immunoSEQ multiplex PCR; the TCRdb copy retains only in-frame clones and omits some. The sample lists roughly 1,100,000 clones, roughly 80% occurring once. Sequencing used memory CD4+ T cells sorted from blood. Subset specified: CD45RA-negative fraction. All receptors come from a man between 18 and 35 years old in good health.

The chain links TRBV6-5 to TRBJ2-7; 9 nucleotides match TRBD1. Germline V gene sequence: CDR1 MNHEY, CDR2 SVGAGI. V shed 6 bases and J 9 bases; nucleotides not matched to a gene: 15. The CDR3 has 15 amino acids. CDR3 sequence (DNA): TGTGCCAGCAGCACCTCCGGGACAGGGATAAGGAGGCAGTACTTC. This translates into CASSTSGTGIRRQYF.

The V call is TRBV14, the J call TRBJ2-7; D uncertain. Deletions cut 1 base from V and 3 bases from J, with 13 bases between. The CDR3 consists of 15 residues. The germline gives CDR1 SGHDN, CDR2 FVKESK. The CDR3 nucleotides are TGTGCCAGCAGCCAAGGCGGCGGCACCTTCTACGAGCAGTACTTC. It yields the protein CASSQGGGTFYEQYF.

The J gene is TRBJ2-3, the V gene TRBV13; 14 bases align to TRBD2. V gave up 5 bases and J gave up 5 bases; unmatched junction bases: 12. The CDR3 runs 18 residues. Germline V gives CDR1 PRHDT, CDR2 FYEKMQ (reference sequence). Written as DNA, the CDR3 is TGTGCCAGCAGCGTATGGACTAGCGGGAGGTGGGGGATAGATACGCAGTATTTT. Translated: CASSVWTSGRWGIDTQYF. Looking up the rest from reference TRBV13 and TRBJ2-3 gives the full variable domain: AAGVIQSPRHLIKEKRETATLKCYPIPRHDTVYWYQQGPGQDPQFLISFYEKMQSDKGSIPDRFSAQQFSDYHSELNMSSLELGDSALYFCASSVWTSGRWGIDTQYFGPGTRLTVL.

The chain combines TRBV6-6 with TRBJ1-1; D gene uncertain. The germline V gene has CDR1 MNHNY and CDR2 SVGAGI (reference sequence). This CDR3 contains 13 residues. The V end lost 6 bases, the J end lost 1 base, and 9 bases lay between the germline ends. For the CDR3, the DNA is TGTGCCAGCAGGGCCGGCTGGAACACTGAAGCTTTCTTT. It encodes CASRAGWNTEAFF.

In its sample, this clone was seen once. V gene TRBV6-5 combines with J gene TRBJ1-6; the D gene is possibly TRBD1 (5 bases). Germline CDR1 MNHEY, CDR2 SVGAGI. There are 14 residues in the CDR3. The V and J ends lost 8 bases and 5 bases respectively, with 13 bases between them. The CDR3 DNA sequence: TGTGCCAGCGGGGCAGGGAGGAATAATTCACCCCTCCACTTT. It yields the protein CASGAGRNNSPLHF.

V and J are TRBV30 and TRBJ2-3, with 9 bases lining up with TRBD2. The J segment lost 14 bases and the V segment lost 3 bases, leaving 12 bases of the junction unmatched. The CDR3 is 13 residues long. The germline V gene encodes CDR1 GTSNPN and CDR2 SVGIG (reference sequence). The CDR3 sequence: CAWRGLAGGRGYF. The DNA for the CDR3 is TGTGCCTGGAGGGGACTAGCTGGCGGGAGAGGGTATTTT.

This sequence joins TRBV14 and TRBJ2-3; D uncertain. Germline V gene data show CDR1 as SGHDN and CDR2 as FVKESK. V lost 0 bases and J lost 3, with 13 bases in between. The CDR3 runs 16 residues. The DNA for the CDR3 is TGTGCCAGCAGCCAAGATCCTGGATTGAGGACAGATACGCAGTATTTT. Its translation is CASSQDPGLRTDTQYF.

As for this clone: Different DNA sequences within this sample yield the same CDR3. The chain recombines TRBV14 with TRBJ1-1, with D unresolved. Trimming shortened V by 0 bases and J by 1 base, and 6 bases separated the two germline ends. Germline V gene lookup returns CDR1 SGHDN and CDR2 FVKESK. CDR3 length: 14 residues. DNA for the CDR3: TGTGCCAGCAGCCAAGAAGGCGGGAACACTGAAGCTTTCTTT. Translating it yields CASSQEGGNTEAFF.

The chain couples TRBV5-1 to TRBJ2-1, with a possible D match to TRBD1 (5 bases). V was trimmed by 3 bases and J by 2 bases, leaving 12 bases between them. This CDR3 has 15 residues. In germline, CDR1 is SGHRS, CDR2 YFSETQ. DNA of the CDR3: TGCGCCAGCAGCTCGACAGTCTCGGCCTACAATGAGCAGTTCTTC. Amino acids: CASSSTVSAYNEQFF.

This clone was counted between two and nine times. This rearrangement joins TRBV7-2 to TRBJ2-7; D is uncertain. The CDR3 loop spans 14 amino acids. Trimming pared 1 base from V and 1 base from J, leaving 8 bases between. Per germline, CDR1 SGHTA and CDR2 FQGNSA. In nucleotides, the CDR3 is TGTGCCAGCAGCTTAGTGACGGGTTCCTACGAGCAGTACTTC. It translates to CASSLVTGSYEQYF.

The chain has TRBV7-8 and TRBJ2-7; TRBD2 might be the D (7 bases). The CDR3 contains 16 residues. Germline CDR1 and CDR2: SGHVS and FQNEAQ. V lost 5 bases and J 0 bases, leaving 17 bases between the germline ends. In DNA, the CDR3 is TGTGCCAGCAGCCCTAAGGGGGGGTTGGGCTCCTACGAGCAGTACTTC. Residues: CASSPKGGLGSYEQYF.

The chain employs TRBV19 and TRBJ1-2; D not certain. The CDR3 consists of 12 residues. Germline assignment: CDR1 LNHDA and CDR2 SQIVND (reference sequence). V was trimmed by 3 bases and J by 8 bases, leaving 10 bases between them. The CDR3 DNA follows: TGTGCCAGTAGTATGCTACCGGGAGGCTACACCTTC. Its translation is CASSMLPGGYTF.

J is TRBJ2-7 and V is TRBV30; tentatively, D is TRBD1 or TRBD2 (6 bases each). The CDR3 has 12 residues. Germline V lookup: CDR1 GTSNPN, CDR2 SVGIG (reference sequence). Deletions cut 4 bases from V and 2 bases from J, with 9 bases between. The chain's CDR3 is CAWTRGAYEQYF. The DNA for the CDR3 is TGTGCCTGGACAAGGGGGGCCTACGAGCAGTACTTC.

The V gene is TRBV18, the J gene TRBJ2-2; D possibly corresponds to TRBD1 (5 bases). The CDR3 is 14 amino acids. Trimming left V 5 bases short and J 3 bases short, with 10 bases between. Germline V gives CDR1 KGHSH, CDR2 LQKENI. CDR3 protein: CASSRDRDTGELFF. The CDR3, as DNA: TGTGCCAGCTCAAGAGACAGAGACACCGGGGAGCTGTTTTTT. The full variable domain, with the rest looked up from reference TRBV18 and TRBJ2-2, is NAGVMQNPRHLVRRRGQEARLRCSPMKGHSHVYWYRQLPEEGLKFMVYLQKENIIDESGMPKERFSAEFPKEGPSILRIQQVVRGDSAAYFCASSRDRDTGELFFGEGSRLTVL.

The gene calls are TRBV9 and TRBJ2-7, with D possibly being TRBD1 or TRBD2 (5 bases each). CDR1 and CDR2 (germline): SGDLS, YYNGEE. V lost 0 bases and J lost 6, with 16 bases in between. The CDR3 loop spans 15 amino acids. CDR3 nucleotides: TGTGCCAGCAGCGTAGGGGGCAGGGTGGAGGCCGAGCAGTACTTC. This translates into CASSVGGRVEAEQYF.

The chain joins TRBV2 to TRBJ2-4; D could derive from TRBD1 or TRBD2 (5 bases each). Germline assignment: CDR1 SNHLY and CDR2 FYNNEI. The CDR3 sequence is 17 residues long. The V end was cut by 3 bases, the J end by 0 bases, with 15 bases between. CDR3 DNA sequence: TGTGCCAGCAGTGATCCGGGGACCCGTCTAGCCAAAAACATTCAGTACTTC. It codes for CASSDPGTRLAKNIQYF.

This clone has a single count. J is TRBJ2-7 and V is TRBV18, with 12 bases identical to TRBD1. The CDR3 spans 15 residues. Germline V gene data show CDR1 as KGHSH and CDR2 as LQKENI. V lost 4 bases, J lost 5 bases, and 6 bases stayed unmatched. The CDR3 DNA follows: TGTGCCAGCTCACTACAGGGACAGGGGGCCAACGAGCAGTACTTC. Translation: CASSLQGQGANEQYF.

This clone was seen a single time. The chain uses TRBV14 and TRBJ1-3; D is undetermined. This CDR3 comprises 14 residues. V gave up 1 base and J gave up 6 bases, with 10 bases separating them. The V gene's germline CDR1 is SGHDN and CDR2 FVKESK. The CDR3 region has the DNA TGTGCCAGCAGCCAAGGGGCCCAAGTAAACACCATATATTTT. It is translated as CASSQGAQVNTIYF.

The rearrangement joins TRBV12-5 to TRBJ2-7; no reliable D call. V shed 1 base and J shed 3 bases, with 7 bases lying between them. CDR3 length: 13 residues. The germline V gene encodes CDR1 LGHNT and CDR2 FRNRAP. For the CDR3, the DNA is TGTGCTAGTGGTTTGGCCGGAGTCTACGAGCAGTACTTC. It translates to CASGLAGVYEQYF.

This chain joins TRBV6-1 and TRBJ2-4; 7 bases line up with TRBD1. The CDR3 is made up of 11 amino acids. Trimming removed 10 bases from V and 11 bases from J; junction bases left unmatched: 8. CDR1 and CDR2 from the germline V gene are MNHNS and SASEGT. This CDR3 reads CANGDSKFQYF. CDR3 coding DNA: TGTGCCAATGGGGACAGCAAGTTTCAGTACTTC.

The chain combines TRBV5-5 with TRBJ2-5, with a tentative D call TRBD1 (6 bases). This CDR3 spans 15 amino acids. The V end lost 6 bases, the J end lost 1 base, and 16 bases lay between the germline ends. Germline V gives CDR1 SGHKS, CDR2 YYEKEE (reference sequence). CDR3 in amino acids: CASNPTGWIQETQYF. The CDR3 region has the DNA TGTGCCAGCAACCCGACAGGATGGATCCAAGAGACCCAGTACTTC.

The chain is built from TRBV11-3 and TRBJ2-2; D gene uncertain. V was shortened by 0 bases and J by 3 bases, with 5 bases between the two germline ends. Germline lookup yields CDR1 SGHNT and CDR2 YENEEA. The CDR3 contains 14 residues. CDR3 DNA: TGTGCCAGCAGCTTAGAGGGATACACCGGGGAGCTGTTTTTT. This codes for CASSLEGYTGELFF.

This rearrangement joins TRBV28 to TRBJ2-4, with TRBD1 as a possible D gene (5 bases). V lost 6 bases to trimming and J lost 8 bases, with 17 bases between them. CDR3 size: 14 residues. The germline CDR1 and CDR2 sequences are MDHEN and SYDVKM. The DNA of the CDR3 is TGTGCCAGCAGCCCTGGGGCACGCTTGGACATTCAGTACTTC. Translated, it gives CASSPGARLDIQYF.

This rearrangement joins TRBV6-6 to TRBJ2-1, with no clear D. This CDR3 region has 10 residues. Trimming took off 2 bases at V and 7 bases at J, with 0 bases between the two ends. Germline V CDR1 and CDR2: MNHNY, SVGAGI (reference sequence). Here the CDR3 reads CASSYNEQFF. The CDR3 DNA reads TGTGCCAGCAGTTACAATGAGCAGTTCTTC.

V gene TRBV4-1 combines with J gene TRBJ2-1, with TRBD2 matching over 10 bases. The germline CDR1 and CDR2 sequences are MGHRA and YSYEKL. The CDR3 totals 17 residues. J lost 7 bases, V lost 6 bases, and 15 bases had no gene match. The CDR3 loop is CASRPPLIAGGRNEQFF. The CDR3 region has the DNA TGCGCCAGCAGACCCCCTCTAATAGCGGGAGGAAGGAATGAGCAGTTCTTC.

The V gene is TRBV2, the J gene TRBJ1-5; no firm D call. This CDR3 has 12 residues. Trimming pared 5 bases from V and 3 bases from J, leaving 5 bases between. The germline V gene has CDR1 SNHLY and CDR2 FYNNEI. The CDR3 here is CASSLTNQPQHF. The CDR3 DNA reads TGTGCCAGCAGTCTTACCAATCAGCCCCAGCATTTT.

This clone has more than one count but fewer than ten. The same CDR3 arises from other DNA sequences in this sample as well. V is TRBV5-1 and J is TRBJ2-2; D remains unclear. Trimming removed 0 bases from V and 3 bases from J, with 9 bases in between. CDR3 size: 15 residues. Germline CDR1 and CDR2: SGHRS and YFSETQ. The CDR3 is CASSLAGRDTGELFF. The CDR3 nucleotides are TGCGCCAGCAGCTTGGCGGGTAGGGACACCGGGGAGCTGTTTTTT. Based on the CDR3 plus reference TRBV5-1 and TRBJ2-2, the full variable domain is KAGVTQTPRYLIKTRGQQVTLSCSPISGHRSVSWYQQTPGQGLQFLFEYFSETQRNKGNFPGRFSGRQFSNSRSEMNVSTLELGDSALYLCASSLAGRDTGELFFGEGSRLTVL.

The rearrangement uses TRBV23-1 and TRBJ2-7; D may correspond to TRBD1 or TRBD2 (5 bases each). TRBV23-1 is an open reading frame, and its role is uncertain. The CDR3 extends over 16 amino acids. The germline V and J ends were trimmed by 3 bases and 0 bases, with 15 bases remaining between them. Written as DNA, the CDR3 is TGCGCCAGCAGTCATCGGAGGACAAATAGCTCCTACGAGCAGTACTTC. This gives the protein CASSHRRTNSSYEQYF.

CDR3 in DNA: TGCGCCAGCCGTGGCAGGGAGGGGAATGGCTACACCTTC. It encodes CASRGREGNGYTF. V usage is TRBV10-2 and J usage is TRBJ1-2, with a weak D call TRBD1 (5 bases). The germline V gene encodes CDR1 WSHSY and CDR2 SAAADI. The CDR3 runs to 13 residues. Trimming removed 8 bases at V and 6 bases at J, with 16 bases between.

CDR3 sequence reads: CASSQDRLAPDTQYF. CDR3 DNA sequence: TGCGCCAGCAGCCAAGATAGGCTAGCTCCAGATACGCAGTATTTT. This chain connects TRBV4-3 to TRBJ2-3; maybe TRBD2 (5 bases). Trimming shortened V by 0 bases and J by 4 bases, and 11 bases separated the two germline ends. The CDR3 covers 15 residues. Germline V gives CDR1 LGHNA, CDR2 YSLEER.

Comments on this clone: The junction shows a germline mismatch at one end, possibly a read error. V and J are TRBV5-1 and TRBJ2-7; 8 nucleotides match TRBD2. There are 12 residues in the CDR3. Germline V lookup: CDR1 SGHRS, CDR2 YFSETQ. CDR3 sequence reads: CPSTGGGYEQYF. The CDR3, as DNA: TGCCCCAGCACCGGGGGGGGCTACGAGCAGTACTTC.